These 5 T cell receptor beta chains came from one sample sequenced in a study of blood T cell repertoires in COVID-19. Only in-frame clones appear in the TCRdb table, and some are missing; sequencing was by immunoSEQ multiplex PCR. The sample lists 75,000 or so clones; roughly 84% were seen once. The sample consisted of peripheral blood. These receptors were obtained from a man in his forties or fifties with acute or convalescent COVID-19.

The rearrangement uses TRBV11-2 and TRBJ2-1; 7 bases are shared with TRBD1. The CDR3 contains 16 residues. V was clipped by 4 bases and J by 7 bases; unmatched bases: 13. The germline CDR1 and CDR2 sequences are SGHAT and FQNNGV. The chain's CDR3 is CASSSYVRGPTNEQFF. The CDR3 coding sequence is TGTGCCAGCAGCTCCTATGTTAGGGGGCCTACTAATGAGCAGTTCTTC.

This rearrangement joins TRBV21-1 to TRBJ1-4; TRBD1, as called in the table, went unchecked against the DNA. TRBV21-1 is deemed a pseudogene. The CDR3 consists of 15 residues. CDR3 nucleotide sequence: TGTGCCAGCAGCAAGTCTACAGCAACTAATGAAAAACTGTTTTTT. The encoded protein is CASSKSTATNEKLFF.

There are a few counts of this clone. J is TRBJ2-5 and V is TRBV6-5; 11 nucleotides align to TRBD1. Unmatched junction bases numbered 6, after V lost 2 bases and J lost 4 bases. The CDR3 is made up of 16 amino acids. Germline V gene lookup returns CDR1 MNHEY and CDR2 SVGAGI. The CDR3 reads CASSYLRTGGGETQYF. In DNA form, the CDR3 reads TGTGCCAGCAGTTACCTGCGGACAGGGGGCGGAGAGACCCAGTACTTC.

V usage is TRBV30 and J usage is TRBJ2-1, with D possibly being TRBD2 (6 bases). From germline, CDR1 is GTSNPN and CDR2 SVGIG (reference sequence). V gave up 3 bases and J gave up 3 bases, with 15 bases separating them. There are 15 residues in the CDR3. CDR3 region: CAWSPPRERYNEQFF. In DNA, the CDR3 is TGTGCCTGGAGCCCCCCCCGGGAGCGCTACAATGAGCAGTTCTTC. Complete variable domain (other parts from reference TRBV30 and TRBJ2-1): SQTIHQWPATLVQPVGSPLSLECTVEGTSNPNLYWYRQAAGRGLQLLFYSVGIGQISSEVPQNLSASRPQDRQFILSSKKLLLSDSGFYLCAWSPPRERYNEQFFGPGTRLTVL.

The rearrangement joins TRBV7-2 to TRBJ1-1; D is undetermined. The CDR3 has 13 residues. The ends were cut back, 6 bases at V and 0 bases at J, with 8 bases in the middle. Germline V lookup: CDR1 SGHTA, CDR2 FQGNSA. The CDR3 reads CASRLGMNTEAFF. CDR3 coding DNA: TGTGCCAGCAGACTCGGTATGAACACTGAAGCTTTCTTT.